Presented here are 24 T cell receptor beta chains from one specimen sequenced in a study of beta chain features in type 1 diabetes. All of the isolated RNA was reverse transcribed, so expressed TCRB transcripts were sequenced. Sequenced by immunoSEQ multiplex PCR; TCRdb stores in-frame clones only, minus some. The table records some 900,000 clones, about 17% of them present only once. Sequenced material: naive CD4+ T cells from blood. These TCRs come from a woman younger than 35 in good health.

The chain employs TRBV4-1 and TRBJ1-2, with 7 bases identical to TRBD1. With 5 bases clipped from V and 8 bases from J, the junction kept 11 bases outside the gene matches. In germline, CDR1 is MGHRA, CDR2 YSYEKL. This CDR3 has 14 residues. Here the CDR3 reads CASSTGTANKGYTF. The CDR3 DNA reads as TGCGCCAGCAGCACCGGGACAGCAAACAAGGGCTACACCTTC.

Details on this clone: Distinct nucleotide sequences in the sample also encode this CDR3. This rearrangement joins TRBV9 to TRBJ2-5; 7 bases align to TRBD1. This CDR3 is built from 13 residues. V dropped 2 bases and J dropped 2; count of bases not matched to a gene: 0. Germline V gene data show CDR1 as SGDLS and CDR2 as YYNGEE. DNA of the CDR3: TGTGCCAGCAGCGTGGGACAGCAAGAGACCCAGTACTTC. As protein: CASSVGQQETQYF.

Only a few counts were recorded for this clone. CDR3 protein: CASTPYGRANTGELFF. In nucleotides, the CDR3 is TGTGCCAGTACACCCTACGGGAGGGCGAACACCGGGGAGCTGTTTTTT. The chain links TRBV19 to TRBJ2-2; 8 positions match TRBD2. The germline gives CDR1 LNHDA, CDR2 SQIVND (reference sequence). This CDR3 spans 16 amino acids. Germline trimming cut 7 bases from V and 0 bases from J; bases unmatched to any gene: 7.

V usage is TRBV6-6 and J usage is TRBJ1-5; D remains ambiguous. Germline values: CDR1 MNHNY, CDR2 SVGAGI (reference sequence). The CDR3 runs to 12 residues. The ends were cut back, 0 bases at V and 9 bases at J, with 6 bases in the middle. The chain's CDR3 is CASSYSSSPQHF. The CDR3 nucleotides read TGTGCCAGCAGTTACTCTTCCTCGCCCCAGCATTTT.

This clone was counted only a few times. The rearrangement uses TRBV5-4 and TRBJ2-5; 13 bases line up with TRBD2. CDR3 size: 16 residues. With V trimmed by 3 bases and J by 5 bases, 7 bases remained unmatched. CDR1 is SGHNT, CDR2 YYREEE, per germline (reference sequence). The chain's CDR3 is CASSSPGLAGRETQYF. The CDR3 DNA sequence: TGTGCCAGCAGCTCACCGGGACTAGCGGGACGGGAGACCCAGTACTTC. Complete variable domain (other parts from reference TRBV5-4 and TRBJ2-5): ETGVTQSPTHLIKTRGQQVTLRCSSQSGHNTVSWYQQALGQGPQFIFQYYREEENGRGNFPPRFSGLQFPNYSSELNVNALELDDSALYLCASSSPGLAGRETQYFGPGTRLLVL.

A few counts support this clone. The chain couples TRBV7-2 to TRBJ2-7; D gene uncertain. Germline V lookup: CDR1 SGHTA, CDR2 FQGNSA. This CDR3 is 14 amino acids long. V lost 1 base and J lost 3, with 10 bases in between. CDR3 amino acids: CASSLGPQYYEQYF. Written as DNA, the CDR3 is TGTGCCAGCAGCTTAGGGCCCCAATACTACGAGCAGTACTTC.

The rearrangement links TRBV4-3 to TRBJ2-1; 8 bases line up with TRBD2. The germline V gene has CDR1 LGHNA and CDR2 YSLEER. The CDR3 covers 16 residues. V lost 4 bases to trimming and J lost 7 bases; unmatched junction nucleotides: 12. The DNA for the CDR3 is TGCGCCAGCAGCCCTACCGTAGCGGGACCGTGGAATGAGCAGTTCTTC. This codes for CASSPTVAGPWNEQFF.

This clone was detected a few times. This chain joins TRBV4-2 and TRBJ2-1; no clear D gene. The CDR3 spans 15 residues. The V end lost 5 bases, the J end lost 1 base, and 12 bases lay between the germline ends. Germline V gene data show CDR1 as LGHNA and CDR2 as YNFKEQ. The CDR3 protein is CASSDRRASYNEQFF. For the CDR3, the DNA is TGTGCCAGCAGCGACCGCCGGGCGTCCTACAATGAGCAGTTCTTC.

This clone appeared a few times. The rearrangement joins TRBV18 to TRBJ2-5; D is unresolved. The CDR3 loop spans 13 amino acids. Germline CDR1 reads KGHSH; CDR2 reads LQKENI. Trimming stripped 3 bases from V and 0 bases from J, with 5 bases between. CDR3: CASSPRYQETQYF. The CDR3 DNA reads as TGTGCCAGCTCACCCAGGTACCAAGAGACCCAGTACTTC.

The chain recombines TRBV29-1 with TRBJ2-1; D is ambiguous. Germline values: CDR1 SQVTM, CDR2 ANQGSEA. The CDR3 consists of 14 residues. V lost 4 bases and J lost 0, with 10 bases in between. In DNA, the CDR3 is TGCAGCGTTGGGTGGCGGCACTCCTACAATGAGCAGTTCTTC. Translating it yields CSVGWRHSYNEQFF.

This clone was counted only a few times. The V gene is TRBV29-1, the J gene TRBJ1-5; D uncertain. The V and J ends lost 4 bases and 6 bases respectively, with 10 bases between them. The CDR3 loop spans 12 amino acids. Germline V CDR1 and CDR2: SQVTM, ANQGSEA. The chain's CDR3 is CSVGPPGQPQHF. The CDR3 nucleotides are TGCAGCGTTGGACCTCCGGGTCAGCCCCAGCATTTT.

The chain carries TRBV6-5 and TRBJ1-5; a possible D gene is TRBD1 (5 bases). Germline assignment: CDR1 MNHEY and CDR2 SVGAGI. CDR3 size: 14 residues. V was pared by 6 bases and J by 4 bases, with 13 bases between. CDR3 sequence reads: CASSPAGGNQPQHF. The CDR3, as DNA: TGTGCCAGCAGCCCCGCGGGGGGGAATCAGCCCCAGCATTTT.

Note on this clone: Other DNA sequences of this sample code for an identical CDR3. The gene calls are TRBV9 and TRBJ1-1; 7 bases align to TRBD1. In germline, CDR1 is SGDLS, CDR2 YYNGEE. The J segment lost 2 bases and the V segment lost 2 bases, leaving 3 bases of the junction unmatched. The CDR3 extends over 14 amino acids. CDR3 nucleotides: TGTGCCAGCAGCGTCGGGACAGCCAACACTGAAGCTTTCTTT. This codes for CASSVGTANTEAFF.

This clone was recorded a few times. In DNA form, the CDR3 reads TGTGCCAGCAGTTTAGAGTACGGGACCTACGAGCAGTACTTC. It codes for CASSLEYGTYEQYF. This chain connects TRBV27 to TRBJ2-7; a possible D gene is TRBD2 (5 bases). This CDR3 region has 14 residues. The germline CDR1 and CDR2 sequences are MNHEY and SMNVEV (reference sequence). V lost 2 bases and J lost 2, with 10 bases in between.

This clone was seen a handful of times. This chain joins TRBV27 and TRBJ2-7; TRBD1 matches at 7 bases. This CDR3 is 14 amino acids long. With 6 bases clipped from V and 3 bases from J, the junction kept 8 bases outside the gene matches. Germline CDR1 and CDR2: MNHEY and SMNVEV (reference sequence). CDR3 in amino acids: CASSQTGNYYEQYF. In DNA form, the CDR3 reads TGTGCCAGCAGCCAGACAGGGAACTACTACGAGCAGTACTTC.

A few counts support this clone. The rearrangement links TRBV29-1 to TRBJ2-1, with D tentatively TRBD2 (5 bases). This CDR3 is built from 14 residues. Germline V gene sequence: CDR1 SQVTM, CDR2 ANQGSEA. V was cut by 3 bases and J by 0 bases, with 9 bases left in between. CDR3: CSVDPGDSYNEQFF. The CDR3 DNA follows: TGCAGCGTTGATCCCGGGGACTCCTACAATGAGCAGTTCTTC.

The chain has TRBV2 and TRBJ2-1; the D is unclear. Germline loops: CDR1 SNHLY, CDR2 FYNNEI. Between the trimmed V and J ends, which lost 7 bases and 6 bases, there was a span of 13 bases. CDR3 length equals 13 residues. The CDR3 is CASKWADPNEQFF. CDR3 nucleotides: TGTGCCAGCAAGTGGGCGGATCCCAATGAGCAGTTCTTC.

V and J are TRBV18 and TRBJ2-1, with D uncertain. V lost 1 base to trimming and J lost 12 bases, with 10 bases between them. CDR3 length equals 12 residues. Germline V gene sequence: CDR1 KGHSH, CDR2 LQKENI. CDR3 amino acids: CASSPQGRGQFF. CDR3 coding DNA: TGTGCCAGCTCACCACAGGGTAGAGGGCAGTTCTTC.

The DNA for the CDR3 is TGTGCCAGCAGTCGTTACCGGGACAGCAATCAGCCCCAGCATTTT. This translates into CASSRYRDSNQPQHF. The rearrangement uses TRBV6-5 and TRBJ1-5; the D gene is possibly TRBD1 (5 bases). The V and J ends lost 5 bases and 1 base respectively, with 12 bases between them. Germline-derived CDR1 and CDR2 are MNHEY and SVGAGI. This CDR3 has 15 amino acids.

This clone has just a few counts. The chain combines TRBV19 with TRBJ2-1, with D possibly being TRBD2 (5 bases). CDR3 length: 12 residues. The germline gives CDR1 LNHDA, CDR2 SQIVND (reference sequence). V lost 2 bases and J lost 10, with 9 bases in between. Here the CDR3 DNA reads TGTGCCAGTAGTATACCTCCGGGGGAGCAGTTCTTC. As protein: CASSIPPGEQFF.

The sample holds a few counts of this clone. The J gene is TRBJ2-3, the V gene TRBV10-1, with TRBD2 identical over 14 bases. Germline CDR1 reads WNHNN; CDR2 reads SYGVQD (reference sequence). V lost 5 bases and J lost 3; bases outside the gene matches: 4. CDR3 length: 16 amino acids. The CDR3 DNA sequence: TGCGCCAGCAGTCGGACTAGCGGGAGGTGGACAGATACGCAGTATTTT. Protein: CASSRTSGRWTDTQYF.

This clone was counted a few times. The genes are TRBV9 and TRBJ2-1; 9 bases map to TRBD2. V lost 3 bases to trimming and J lost 7 bases; unmatched junction nucleotides: 17. This CDR3 has 18 amino acids. Germline assignment: CDR1 SGDLS and CDR2 YYNGEE. CDR3 sequence: CASSAPPKASGIWNEQFF. The CDR3 DNA reads TGTGCCAGCAGCGCCCCCCCGAAGGCTAGCGGGATCTGGAATGAGCAGTTCTTC.

There are a few counts of this clone. V is TRBV7-9 and J is TRBJ1-5, with TRBD1 as a possible D gene (5 bases). Looked up from germline, CDR1 is SEHNR and CDR2 is FQNEAQ (reference sequence). This CDR3 is built from 14 residues. Trimming pared 4 bases from V and 6 bases from J, leaving 13 bases between. CDR3 residues: CASSSGNLLQPQHF. The DNA of the CDR3 is TGTGCCAGCAGCTCAGGGAATTTACTTCAGCCCCAGCATTTT.

In the case of this clone: The same CDR3 arises from other DNA sequences in this sample as well. The V and J genes are TRBV20-1 and TRBJ2-1; D not certain. The germline gives CDR1 DFQATT, CDR2 SNEGSKA (reference sequence). CDR3 length equals 10 residues. Trimming removed 4 bases at V and 5 bases at J, with 3 bases between. DNA for the CDR3: TGCAGTGCTACCGACAATGAGCAGTTCTTC. Protein product: CSATDNEQFF.